This TCR beta chain was sequenced during a study of T-cell reconstitution after alpha-beta-depleted transplantation in children (dated by TCRdb to about 2016). Background on the whole study: Using TCR repertoire profiling, the study quantitatively followed how T-cell immune reconstitution unfolded in children after TCRalphabeta/CD19-depleted allogeneic hematopoietic cell transplantation.

From cysteine to phenylalanine, the CDR3 is 15 amino acids long. The kept DNA is CDR3 alone, 45 bases in frame from the first base. The junction shows trimming of 4 bases on V and 3 bases on J, and the gene matches do not reach 4 bases of it. Per the germline V gene, SGHRS is the CDR1 and YFSETQ is the CDR2. This clonotype showed up many times. Its antigen is not yet known. No quality values exist for individual bases; no much larger clone is one base distant. To prepare the library, PCR was applied. Data came from an Illumina HiSeq 2500. Molecular barcoding was employed in the preparation of TCR libraries, with unique molecular identifiers being used to normalize TCRbeta repertoire quantification. TCRdb reprocessing: public reads trimmed at Q25 with fastp, clones called with MiXCR, in-frame beta chains kept. Entries are consolidated by CDR3 protein sequence, retaining the most common genes and DNA. Counted in this sample were around 300,000 distinct CDR3 sequences; around 10% of them appeared once. The top ten hold less than 9% of the sample.

Reading the label with the study, this specimen's treatment or condition is: allogeneic hematopoietic cell transplantation with graft depleted of TCRalphabeta T cells and CD19 B cells. The children who served as transplant recipients had been given grafts of TCRalphabeta/CD19-depleted allogeneic hematopoietic cells. Broader findings and caveats from the paper: Hyperexpanded clone frequencies declined over subsequent months; after one year, T-cell counts and TCRbeta diversity were mostly attributed to newly produced T cells. In some patients, the high TCRbeta diversity seen at day 60 was put down to recipient T cells and intrathymic progenitors that had survived conditioning. Apparently early alphabetaT-cell count recovery about two months after transplant reportedly relied on only several hundred rapidly expanded clones derived from non-depleted graft cells.

The sequence links TRBV5-1 to TRBJ1-2; a stretch of 12 junction bases matches TRBD1. The receptor was isolated from a boy under two years old with acute myeloid leukemia, due to receive a stem cell transplant. The sample was PBMCs, taken before TCRalphabeta/CD19-depleted stem cell transplant. Here the CDR3 is given as CASSPGTGGDYGYTF. The DNA is TGCGCCAGCAGCCCCGGGACAGGGGGCGACTATGGCTACACCTTC.